This T cell receptor (beta chain) was found in a study of blood T cells in healthy people across ages. Study-level results: Observed TCR beta diversity per million T cells went down as age went up. This fall followed a roughly linear course with age.

Trimming shortened V by 5 bases and J by 4 bases, and 12 bases separated the two germline ends. The CDR3 is 13 amino acids. The germline CDR1 and CDR2 sequences are DFQATT and SNEGSKA (reference sequence). With a J-beta primer mix and a sample-barcoded 5' primer, a second PCR ran about 7 to 12 cycles. TCRdb ran MiXCR on the 5' RACE reads and lists one entry per CDR3 protein. The sample has over a million distinct CDR3 sequences, under 30% seen once. In its sample, this clonotype was seen a few times. Its antigen remains unknown. The same sample was also used in a study of T cells of mothers and their children.

This clonotype was sampled from a girl aged 2-9 years in good health. Sequencing was done on a sample of blood. The chain joins TRBV20-1 to TRBJ1-5, with no clear D. CDR3 protein: CSAPIDGNQPQHF. The CDR3 nucleotides are TGCAGTGCTCCGATCGATGGAAATCAGCCCCAGCATTTT.